This T cell receptor (beta chain) derives from a study of blood T cell repertoires in COVID-19. Study information: COVID-19 samples collected from the United States, Italy and Spain covered acute and convalescent phases. From T cells, B-cell-depleted T cells, or PBMCs came the material, which was cDNA or gDNA.

In the original workflow: Reference gene primers were amplified, and this amplification served to estimate nucleated cell counts. The table came from immunoSEQ multiplex PCR; TCRdb's copy has only in-frame clones and leaves some out. The D gene and trimming were derived from the DNA, and the V and J assignments and clone size from that table. The table records fewer than 250,000 clones, around 90% of them present only once. The count of this clone is one. The CDR3 sequence is 14 residues long. Trimming stripped 6 bases from V and 5 bases from J, with 16 bases between. CDR1 is LNHDA, CDR2 SQIVND, per germline (reference sequence).

The rearrangement uses TRBV19 and TRBJ1-1, with a weak D call TRBD1 (6 bases). This receptor was obtained from a man between 25 and 39 years old with acute or convalescent COVID-19. Material: peripheral blood. The CDR3 sequence is CASSQRGGGTEAFF. Here the CDR3 DNA reads TGTGCCAGTAGCCAAAGGGGGGGAGGAACTGAAGCTTTCTTT.